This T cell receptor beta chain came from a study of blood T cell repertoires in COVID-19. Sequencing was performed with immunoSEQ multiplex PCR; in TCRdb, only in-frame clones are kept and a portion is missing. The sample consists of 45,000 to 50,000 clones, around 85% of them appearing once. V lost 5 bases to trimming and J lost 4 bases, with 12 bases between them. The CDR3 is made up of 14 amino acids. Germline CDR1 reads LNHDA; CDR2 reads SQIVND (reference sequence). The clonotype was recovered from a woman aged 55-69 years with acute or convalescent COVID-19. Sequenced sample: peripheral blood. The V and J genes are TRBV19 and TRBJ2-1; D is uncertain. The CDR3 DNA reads TGTGCCAGTAGTGCGACCGGGTCTTACAATGAGCAGTTCTTC. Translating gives CASSATGSYNEQFF.